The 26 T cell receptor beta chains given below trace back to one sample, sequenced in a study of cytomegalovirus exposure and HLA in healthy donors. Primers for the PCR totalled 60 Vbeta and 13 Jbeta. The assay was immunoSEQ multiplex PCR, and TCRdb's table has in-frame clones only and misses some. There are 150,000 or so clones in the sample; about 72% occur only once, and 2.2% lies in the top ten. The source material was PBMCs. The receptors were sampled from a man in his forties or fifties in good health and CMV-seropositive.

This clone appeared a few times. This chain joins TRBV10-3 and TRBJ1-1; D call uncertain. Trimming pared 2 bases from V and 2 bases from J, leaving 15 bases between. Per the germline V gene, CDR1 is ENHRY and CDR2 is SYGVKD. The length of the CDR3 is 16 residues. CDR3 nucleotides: TGTGCCATCAGTGAGCCCGAGGGTCAGCGCAACACTGAAGCTTTCTTT. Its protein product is CAISEPEGQRNTEAFF.

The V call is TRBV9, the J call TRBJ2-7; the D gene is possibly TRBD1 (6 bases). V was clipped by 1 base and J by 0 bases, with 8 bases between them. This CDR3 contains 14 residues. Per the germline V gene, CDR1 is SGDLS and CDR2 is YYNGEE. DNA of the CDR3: TGTGCCAGCAGCGTACAGGACAGCTCCTACGAGCAGTACTTC. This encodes CASSVQDSSYEQYF.

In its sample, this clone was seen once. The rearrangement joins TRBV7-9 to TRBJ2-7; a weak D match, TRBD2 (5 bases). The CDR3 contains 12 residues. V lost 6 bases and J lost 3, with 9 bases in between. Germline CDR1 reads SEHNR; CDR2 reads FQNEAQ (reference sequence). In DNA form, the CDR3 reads TGTGCCAGCAGTTCTAGCCTCTACGAGCAGTACTTC. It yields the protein CASSSSLYEQYF.

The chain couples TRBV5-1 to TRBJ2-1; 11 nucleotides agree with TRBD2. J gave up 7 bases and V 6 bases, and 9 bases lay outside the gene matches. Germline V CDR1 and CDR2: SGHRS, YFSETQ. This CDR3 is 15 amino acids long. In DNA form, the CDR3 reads TGCGCCAGCACCCAACTAGCGGGGGACGGGAATGAGCAGTTCTTC. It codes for CASTQLAGDGNEQFF.

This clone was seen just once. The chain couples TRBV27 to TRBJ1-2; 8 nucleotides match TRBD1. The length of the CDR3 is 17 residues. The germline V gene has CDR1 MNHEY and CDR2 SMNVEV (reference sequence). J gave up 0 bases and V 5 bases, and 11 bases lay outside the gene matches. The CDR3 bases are TGTGCCAGCAGTCCCCATTTAAAGGACAGGGCTAACTATGGCTACACCTTC. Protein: CASSPHLKDRANYGYTF.

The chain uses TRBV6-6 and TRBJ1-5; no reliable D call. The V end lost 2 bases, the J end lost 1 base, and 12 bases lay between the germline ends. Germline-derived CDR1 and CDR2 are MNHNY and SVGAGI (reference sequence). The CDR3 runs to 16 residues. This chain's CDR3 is CASSYGLVSSNQPQHF. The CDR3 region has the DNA TGTGCCAGCAGTTACGGGCTTGTCAGCAGCAATCAGCCCCAGCATTTT.

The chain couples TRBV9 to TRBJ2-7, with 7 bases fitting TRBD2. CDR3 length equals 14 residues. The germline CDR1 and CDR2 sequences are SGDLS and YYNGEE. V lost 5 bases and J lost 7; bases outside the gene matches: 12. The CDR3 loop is CASSVGGTNGEQYF. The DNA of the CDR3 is TGTGCCAGCAGTGTGGGGGGGACGAATGGGGAGCAGTACTTC.

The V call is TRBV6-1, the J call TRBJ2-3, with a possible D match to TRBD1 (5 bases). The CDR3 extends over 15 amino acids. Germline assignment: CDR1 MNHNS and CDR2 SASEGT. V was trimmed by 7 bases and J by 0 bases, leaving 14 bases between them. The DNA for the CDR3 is TGTGCCAGCAAAGGGCCAGGGCCCAGCACAGATACGCAGTATTTT. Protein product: CASKGPGPSTDTQYF.

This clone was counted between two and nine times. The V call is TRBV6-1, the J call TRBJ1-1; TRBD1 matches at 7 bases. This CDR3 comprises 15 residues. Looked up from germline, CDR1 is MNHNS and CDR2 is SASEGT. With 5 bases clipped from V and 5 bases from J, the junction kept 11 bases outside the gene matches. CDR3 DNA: TGTGCCAGCAGTATACCGACAGGGAGAGGTACTGAAGCTTTCTTT. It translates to CASSIPTGRGTEAFF.

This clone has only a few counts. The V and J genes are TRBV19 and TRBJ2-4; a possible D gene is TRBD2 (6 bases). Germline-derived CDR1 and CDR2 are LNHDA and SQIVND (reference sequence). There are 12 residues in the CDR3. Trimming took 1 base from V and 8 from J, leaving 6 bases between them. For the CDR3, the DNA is TGTGCCAGTAGTATAGCTAGCGACATTCAGTACTTC. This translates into CASSIASDIQYF.

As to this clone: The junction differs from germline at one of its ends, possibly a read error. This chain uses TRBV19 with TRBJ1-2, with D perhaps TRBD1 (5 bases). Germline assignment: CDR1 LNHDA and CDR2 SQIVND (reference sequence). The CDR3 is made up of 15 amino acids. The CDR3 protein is CASSMVRADNYCYTF. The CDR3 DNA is TGTGCCAGTAGTATGGTCAGGGCCGATAACTATTGCTACACCTTC.

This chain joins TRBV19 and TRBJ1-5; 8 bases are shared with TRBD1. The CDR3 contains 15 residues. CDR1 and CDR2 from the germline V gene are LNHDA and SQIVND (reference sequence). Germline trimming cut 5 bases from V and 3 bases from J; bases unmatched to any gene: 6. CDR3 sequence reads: CASSLGTGVNQPQHF. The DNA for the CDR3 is TGTGCCAGTAGTTTAGGGACAGGTGTCAATCAGCCCCAGCATTTT.

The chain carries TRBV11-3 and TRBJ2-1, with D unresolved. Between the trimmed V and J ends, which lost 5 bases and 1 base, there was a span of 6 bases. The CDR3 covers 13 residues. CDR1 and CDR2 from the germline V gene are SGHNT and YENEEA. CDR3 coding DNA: TGTGCCAGCAGCCCCGGGTCCTACAATGAGCAGTTCTTC. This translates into CASSPGSYNEQFF.

The CDR3 DNA reads as TGCGCCAGCAGCCAACAATATAACACAGGGGATTGGGATGGGCCCGGGGAGCTGTTTTTT. Translation gives CASSQQYNTGDWDGPGELFF. The chain recombines TRBV4-1 with TRBJ2-2; the match to TRBD1 covers 7 bases. Unmatched junction bases numbered 21, after V lost 2 bases and J lost 6 bases. From germline, CDR1 is MGHRA and CDR2 YSYEKL. The CDR3 has 20 residues.

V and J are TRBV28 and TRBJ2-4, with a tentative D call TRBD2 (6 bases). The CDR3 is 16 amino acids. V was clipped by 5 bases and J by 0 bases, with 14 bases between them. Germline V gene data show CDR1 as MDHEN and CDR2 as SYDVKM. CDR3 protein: CASSPTGELAKNIQYF. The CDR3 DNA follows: TGTGCCAGCAGTCCTACGGGGGAACTAGCCAAAAACATTCAGTACTTC.

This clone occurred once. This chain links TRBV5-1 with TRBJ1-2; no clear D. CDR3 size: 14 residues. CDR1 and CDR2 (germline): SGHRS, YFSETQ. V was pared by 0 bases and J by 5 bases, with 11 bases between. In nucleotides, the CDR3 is TGCGCCAGCAGCTTGGAAGGAGTTATTTATGGCTACACCTTC. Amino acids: CASSLEGVIYGYTF.

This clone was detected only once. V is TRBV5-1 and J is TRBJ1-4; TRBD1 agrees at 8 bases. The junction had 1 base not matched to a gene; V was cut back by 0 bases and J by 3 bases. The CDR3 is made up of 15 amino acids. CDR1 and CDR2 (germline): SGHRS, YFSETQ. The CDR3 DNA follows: TGCGCCAGCAGCTTGGGACAGGGGTCTAATGAAAAACTGTTTTTT. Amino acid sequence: CASSLGQGSNEKLFF.

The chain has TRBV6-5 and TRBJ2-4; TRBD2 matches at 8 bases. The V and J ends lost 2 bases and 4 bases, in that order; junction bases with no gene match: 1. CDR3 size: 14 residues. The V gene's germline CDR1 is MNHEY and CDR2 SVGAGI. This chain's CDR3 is CASSYGTRKNIQYF. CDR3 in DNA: TGTGCCAGCAGTTACGGGACTAGGAAAAACATTCAGTACTTC.

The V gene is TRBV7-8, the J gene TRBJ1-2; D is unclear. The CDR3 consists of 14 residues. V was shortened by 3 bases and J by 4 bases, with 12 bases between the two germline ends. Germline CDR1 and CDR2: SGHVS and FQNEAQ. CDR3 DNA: TGTGCCAGCAGCTTGCGAGAGGGAACCTATGGCTACACCTTC. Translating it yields CASSLREGTYGYTF.

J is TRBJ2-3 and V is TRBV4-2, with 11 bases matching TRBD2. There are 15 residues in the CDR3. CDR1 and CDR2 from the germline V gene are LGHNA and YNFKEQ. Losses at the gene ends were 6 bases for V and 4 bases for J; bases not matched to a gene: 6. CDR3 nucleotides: TGTGCCAGCAGACTGGGACTAGCGGTGTCAGATACGCAGTATTTT. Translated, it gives CASRLGLAVSDTQYF.

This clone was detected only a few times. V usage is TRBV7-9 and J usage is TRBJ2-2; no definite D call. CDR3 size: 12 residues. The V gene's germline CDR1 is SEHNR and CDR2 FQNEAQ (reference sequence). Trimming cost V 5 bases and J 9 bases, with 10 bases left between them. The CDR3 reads CASSISSRELFF. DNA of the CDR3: TGTGCCAGCAGCATTTCAAGCAGGGAGCTGTTTTTT.

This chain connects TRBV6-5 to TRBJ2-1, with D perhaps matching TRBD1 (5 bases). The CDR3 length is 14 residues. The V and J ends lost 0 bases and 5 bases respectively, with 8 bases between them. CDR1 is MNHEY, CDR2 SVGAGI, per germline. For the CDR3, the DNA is TGTGCCAGCAGTTACTCGATGGGGCACAATGAGCAGTTCTTC. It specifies CASSYSMGHNEQFF.

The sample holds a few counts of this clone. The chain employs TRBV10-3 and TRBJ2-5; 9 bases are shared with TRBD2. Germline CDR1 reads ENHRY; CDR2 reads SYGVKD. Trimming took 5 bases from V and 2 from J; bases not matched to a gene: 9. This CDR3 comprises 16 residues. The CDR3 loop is CAISHRGGDIQETQYF. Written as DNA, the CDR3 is TGTGCCATCAGTCACCGCGGGGGGGATATACAAGAGACCCAGTACTTC.

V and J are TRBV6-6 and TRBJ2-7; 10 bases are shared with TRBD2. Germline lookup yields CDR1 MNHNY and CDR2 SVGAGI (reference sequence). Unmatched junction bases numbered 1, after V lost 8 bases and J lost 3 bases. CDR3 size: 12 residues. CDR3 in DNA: TGTGCCAGCCTAGCGGGGGTCTACGAGCAGTACTTC. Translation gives CASLAGVYEQYF.

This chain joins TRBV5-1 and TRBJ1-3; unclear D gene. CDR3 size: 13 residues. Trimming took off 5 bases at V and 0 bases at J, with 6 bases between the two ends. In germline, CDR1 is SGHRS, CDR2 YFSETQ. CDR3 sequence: CASSTVSGNTIYF. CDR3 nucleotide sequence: TGCGCCAGCAGTACAGTCTCTGGAAACACCATATATTTT.

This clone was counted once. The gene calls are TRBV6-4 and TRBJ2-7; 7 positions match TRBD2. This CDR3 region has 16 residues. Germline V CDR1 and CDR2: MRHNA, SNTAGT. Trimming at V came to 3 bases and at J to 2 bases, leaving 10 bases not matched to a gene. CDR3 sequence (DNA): TGTGCCAGCAGTGATAGAGCTAGCGGCAACACCTACGAGCAGTACTTC. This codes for CASSDRASGNTYEQYF.